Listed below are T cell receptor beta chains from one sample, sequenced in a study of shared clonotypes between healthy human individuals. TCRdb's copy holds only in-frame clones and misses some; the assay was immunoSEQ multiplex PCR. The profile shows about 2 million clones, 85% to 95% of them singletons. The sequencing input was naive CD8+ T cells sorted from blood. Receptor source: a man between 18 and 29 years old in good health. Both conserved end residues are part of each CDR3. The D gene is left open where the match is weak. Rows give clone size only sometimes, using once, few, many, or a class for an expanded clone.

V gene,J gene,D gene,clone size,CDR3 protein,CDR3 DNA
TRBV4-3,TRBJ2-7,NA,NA,CASSWNRDVPLYEQYF,TGCGCCAGCAGCTGGAACCGGGACGTGCCCTTATACGAGCAGTACTTC
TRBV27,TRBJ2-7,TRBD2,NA,CASSLLGTSGSPGNEQYF,TGTGCCAGCAGTTTATTGGGGACTAGCGGGAGCCCTGGTAACGAGCAGTACTTC
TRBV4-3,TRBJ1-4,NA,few,CASSQDSATNEKLFF,TGCGCCAGCAGCCAAGACAGTGCAACTAATGAAAAACTGTTTTTT
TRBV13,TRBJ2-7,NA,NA,CASSLAGIHYEQYF,TGTGCCAGCAGCTTAGCCGGGATCCACTACGAGCAGTACTTC
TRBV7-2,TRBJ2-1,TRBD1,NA,CASSLGPDRGQFF,TGTGCCAGCAGCTTAGGCCCGGACAGGGGGCAGTTCTTC
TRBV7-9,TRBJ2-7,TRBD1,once,CASSFLDRGYEQYF,TGTGCCAGCAGCTTCCTGGACAGGGGGTACGAGCAGTACTTC
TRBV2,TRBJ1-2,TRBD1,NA,CASSEYGDREIYGYTF,TGTGCCAGCAGTGAATACGGGGACAGGGAGATCTATGGCTACACCTTC
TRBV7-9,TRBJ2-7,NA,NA,CASSPPWRTYEQYF,TGTGCCAGCAGCCCCCCTTGGCGGACCTACGAGCAGTACTTC
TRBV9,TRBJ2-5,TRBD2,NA,CASSTSGRVQETQYF,TGTGCCAGCAGCACTAGCGGGAGGGTGCAAGAGACCCAGTACTTC
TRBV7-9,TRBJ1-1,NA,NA,CASSTDPGQAEEAFF,TGTGCCAGCAGCACCGACCCCGGCCAGGCCGAGGAAGCTTTCTTT
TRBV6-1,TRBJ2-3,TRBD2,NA,CASMQLAGVTDTQYF,TGTGCCAGCATGCAACTAGCGGGAGTAACAGATACGCAGTATTTT
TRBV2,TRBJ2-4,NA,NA,CASSDGGTGLLAKNIQYF,TGTGCCAGCAGTGACGGGGGGACAGGTCTACTAGCCAAAAACATTCAGTACTTC
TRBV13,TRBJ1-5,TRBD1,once,CASSETGDNQPQHF,TGTGCCAGCTCAGAGACAGGGGACAATCAGCCCCAGCATTTT
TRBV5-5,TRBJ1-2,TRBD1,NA,CASSLPTGQGDGYTF,TGTGCCAGCAGCTTACCCACGGGACAGGGAGATGGCTACACCTTC
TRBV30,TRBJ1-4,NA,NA,CAWSVMNTGGGEKLFF,TGTGCCTGGAGTGTAATGAATACTGGGGGCGGTGAAAAACTGTTTTTT
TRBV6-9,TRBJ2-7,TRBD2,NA,CASSYSTSGRNEQYF,TGTGCCAGCAGTTATTCTACTAGCGGGAGGAACGAGCAGTACTTC
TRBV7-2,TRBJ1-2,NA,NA,CASSTYRDLNYGYTF,TGTGCCAGCAGCACATACAGGGATTTAAACTATGGCTACACCTTC
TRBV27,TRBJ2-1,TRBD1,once,CASSRTGGYNEQFF,TGTGCCAGCAGTCGGACAGGGGGTTACAATGAGCAGTTCTTC
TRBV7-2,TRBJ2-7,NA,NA,CASSDESRGRIEQYF,TGTGCCAGCAGCGATGAATCCAGGGGAAGGATCGAGCAGTACTTC
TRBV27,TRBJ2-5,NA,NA,CASSVRGETQYF,TGTGCCAGCAGCGTTCGGGGAGAGACCCAGTACTTC
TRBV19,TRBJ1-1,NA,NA,CASSRGAELNTEAFF,TGTGCCAGTAGTCGCGGGGCAGAGTTGAACACTGAAGCTTTCTTT
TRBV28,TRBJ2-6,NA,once,CASSLTDAISGANVLTF,TGTGCCAGCAGTTTAACGGATGCCATCTCTGGGGCCAACGTCCTGACTTTC
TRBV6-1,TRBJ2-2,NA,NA,CATPGDNTGELFF,TGTGCCACCCCGGGGGATAACACCGGGGAGCTGTTTTTT
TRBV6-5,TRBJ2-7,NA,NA,CASSYSGPASYEQYF,TGTGCCAGCAGTTACTCTGGGCCAGCTTCCTACGAGCAGTACTTC
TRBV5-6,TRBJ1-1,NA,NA,CASSLSPNTEAFF,TGTGCCAGCAGCTTGTCCCCTAACACTGAAGCTTTCTTT
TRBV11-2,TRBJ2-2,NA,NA,CASSLDIWRRTGELFF,TGTGCCAGCAGCTTAGATATATGGCGGAGGACCGGGGAGCTGTTTTTT
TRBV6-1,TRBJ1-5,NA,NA,CASSELGRHSNQPQHF,TGTGCCAGCAGTGAACTGGGGCGACACTCCAATCAGCCCCAGCATTTT
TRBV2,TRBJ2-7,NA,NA,CASSTAAGEQYF,TGTGCCAGCAGCACAGCCGCAGGGGAGCAGTACTTC
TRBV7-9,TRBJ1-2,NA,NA,CASSTTAASGDYGYTF,TGTGCCAGCAGTACCACGGCGGCTTCCGGGGACTATGGCTACACCTTC
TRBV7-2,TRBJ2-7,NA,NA,CASSLGGAGYGEQYF,TGTGCCAGCAGCTTAGGAGGTGCGGGATATGGCGAGCAGTACTTC